This is a list of T cell receptor beta chains from one sample in a study of blood T cell repertoires in COVID-19. This table comes from immunoSEQ multiplex PCR, and its TCRdb copy is limited to in-frame clones, with some not included. The table has 150,000 to 200,000 clones, roughly 76% seen once. Sequencing input: peripheral blood. The receptors stem from a woman in her forties or fifties with active or convalescent COVID-19. Both conserved end residues are part of each CDR3. A D gene is named only where the DNA matches it firmly. Rows give clone size only sometimes, using once, few, many, or a class for an expanded clone.

>TRBV11-1|NA|TRBD2|TRBJ2-3
TGTGCCAGCACCCGCACGGGGGGGACGGCAGATACGCAGTATTTT
CASTRTGGTADTQYF
>TRBV6-2/TRBV6-3|once|TRBD2|TRBJ2-1
TGTGCCAGCAGTGAGCGGGAGGGAGCCTACAATGAGCAGTTCTTC
CASSEREGAYNEQFF
>TRBV6-2/TRBV6-3|few|TRBD1|TRBJ1-1
TGTGCCAGCAGCCTGTCCCCCGGACAGGGGGCCGCAAGGGCTTTCTTT
CASSLSPGQGAARAFF
>TRBV5-6|NA|TRBD1|TRBJ1-6
TGTGCCAGCAGCCCGGGACAGCCTAGCTCACCCCTCCACTTT
CASSPGQPSSPLHF
>TRBV19|NA|TRBD2|TRBJ2-1
TGTGCCACGTCACTAGCGGGAGTTCGTAATGAGCAGTTCTTC
CATSLAGVRNEQFF
>TRBV6-5|NA|TRBD1|TRBJ1-1
TGTGCCAGCAGACCGGGACAGCTGAACACTGAAGCTTTCTTT
CASRPGQLNTEAFF
>TRBV7-2|NA|TRBD2|TRBJ2-3
TGTGCCAGCAGCCCAGGACTCCTGGGGGGGACGGCAGATACGCAGTATTTT
CASSPGLLGGTADTQYF
>TRBV18|NA|NA|TRBJ2-2
TGTGCCAGCTCACCAGGGGCGGGAAAGTACACCGGGGAGCTGTTTTTT
CASSPGAGKYTGELFF
>TRBV19|NA|NA|TRBJ1-5
TGTGCCAGTAGTCCACGAGGGGGTTCGGTTCAGCCCCAGCATTTT
CASSPRGGSVQPQHF
>TRBV3-1/TRBV3-2|NA|TRBD2|TRBJ2-7
TGTGCCAGCAGCCGGAGTCTAGCGGGAACGCGGGAGCAGTACTTC
CASSRSLAGTREQYF
>TRBV4-2|few|NA|TRBJ1-6
TGTGCCAGCAGCCAAGAGAGGGTGGCGGAATCACCCCTCCACTTT
CASSQERVAESPLHF
>TRBV6-5|NA|TRBD1|TRBJ2-3
TGTGCCAGCAGTCGGGCAGGGGGCCAAGATACGCAGTATTTT
CASSRAGGQDTQYF
>TRBV5-1|NA|TRBD1|TRBJ1-1
TGCGCCAGCAGCGTACGACAGGGGGCTGGGATCAACACTGAAGCTTTCTTT
CASSVRQGAGINTEAFF
>TRBV19|NA|NA|TRBJ1-5
TGTGCCAGTAGTATAGTAGGCAGGGGCGCCTATCAGCCCCAGCATTTT
CASSIVGRGAYQPQHF
>TRBV6-5|NA|TRBD1|TRBJ1-1
TGTGCCCCCCAGGGGGGTATGAACACTGAAGCTTTCTTT
CAPQGGMNTEAFF
>TRBV18|NA|TRBD2|TRBJ2-7
TGTGCCAGCTCACCTTCCAGTAGCGGGGCGTCCTACGAGCAGTACTTC
CASSPSSSGASYEQYF
>TRBV19|once|TRBD1|TRBJ1-1
TGTGCCAGTAGTATGGACAGGTTCGGGGCCCTGAACACTGAAGCTTTCTTT
CASSMDRFGALNTEAFF
>TRBV7-2|NA|TRBD2|TRBJ2-7
TGTGCCAGCAGCTTAATAGGACTAGCGGGTCGGGAGCAGTACTTC
CASSLIGLAGREQYF
>TRBV10-3|NA|NA|TRBJ2-3
TGTGCCATCAGTGACGGGCGGGGCACAGATACGCAGTATTTT
CAISDGRGTDTQYF
>TRBV3-1/TRBV3-2|NA|NA|TRBJ1-2
TGTGCCAGCAGCCAACGAGGAATCTATGGCTACACCTTC
CASSQRGIYGYTF
>TRBV30|NA|NA|TRBJ2-2
TGTGCCTGGCGTTGGAGTAGCACCGGGGAGCTGTTTTTT
CAWRWSSTGELFF
>TRBV28|many|TRBD1|TRBJ2-7
TGTGCCAGCAGTTTAACAGGGGGTGGCCACGAGCAGTACTTC
CASSLTGGGHEQYF
>TRBV23-1|NA|NA|TRBJ1-4
TGCGCCAGCAGTCAACCGTTAATTCAGGGTAGCTCTAATGAAAAACTGTTTTTT
CASSQPLIQGSSNEKLFF
>TRBV7-2|NA|TRBD2|TRBJ2-5
TGTGCCAGCAGCTCCCGGGTAGCGGGAGGGGGAGAGACCCAGTACTTC
CASSSRVAGGGETQYF
>TRBV27|once|TRBD1|TRBJ2-7
TGTGCCAGCAGTTTCAACCGGGACAGGGGAACCTACGAGCAGTACTTC
CASSFNRDRGTYEQYF
>TRBV6-5|NA|TRBD1|TRBJ1-5
TGTGCCAGCAGGCCCGGGACAGGCAAGCAGCCCCAGCATTTT
CASRPGTGKQPQHF
>TRBV6-5|many|NA|TRBJ1-6
TGTGCCACCGGACAGACAAATTCACCCCTCCACTTT
CATGQTNSPLHF
>TRBV7-9|NA|TRBD1|TRBJ2-5
TGTGCCAGCAGCTCGACTCCGGGACAGGGAAAGTACCAAGAGACCCAGTACTTC
CASSSTPGQGKYQETQYF
>TRBV11-1|NA|NA|TRBJ1-6
TGTGCCAGCAGCTTTCAACAGGGTAATTCACCCCTCCACTTT
CASSFQQGNSPLHF
>TRBV4-2|few|NA|TRBJ2-7
TGTGCCAGCAGCCGCGACAAGGGGGCCTACGAGCAGTACTTC
CASSRDKGAYEQYF
>TRBV14|NA|NA|TRBJ1-1
TGTGCCAGCAGCTGGGGGGCTGAAGCTTTCTTT
CASSWGAEAFF
>TRBV9|NA|TRBD1|TRBJ1-6
TGTGCCAGCAGCGTAGGACAGGGTTATAATTCACCCCTCCACTTT
CASSVGQGYNSPLHF
>TRBV12-3/TRBV12-4|NA|NA|TRBJ1-2
TGTGCCAGCAGTTGGGGCAGAACGAGTGGCTACACCTTC
CASSWGRTSGYTF
>TRBV25-1|NA|TRBD1|TRBJ1-6
TGTGCCAGCAGGTCAGGGACAGGGCTCTATAATTCACCCCTCCACTTT
CASRSGTGLYNSPLHF
>TRBV10-3|NA|NA|TRBJ1-5
TGTGCCATCAGTGAAGGGGGGGCCGACAATCAGCCCCAGCATTTT
CAISEGGADNQPQHF
>TRBV6-2/TRBV6-3|NA|TRBD2|TRBJ2-7
TGTGCCAGCAGCTCCCTAGCGGGAGGGCCTTCCGAGCAGTACTTC
CASSSLAGGPSEQYF
>TRBV7-9|NA|NA|TRBJ1-1
TGTGCCAGCAGCTTTGACAGGGAAGCTTTCTTT
CASSFDREAFF
>TRBV4-3|NA|NA|TRBJ1-6
TGCGCCAGCAGCCCGACCGGCGGCAGGGTAGGATCACCCCTCCACTTT
CASSPTGGRVGSPLHF
>TRBV5-1|NA|TRBD2|TRBJ2-3
TGCGCCAGCAGCTTGGAGACGGGGGGGCGAGTCCATACGCAGTATTTT
CASSLETGGRVHTQYF
>TRBV28|NA|NA|TRBJ1-4
TGTGCCAGCAGTTTATGGGGGGAGGGCCCTAATGAAAAACTGTTTTTT
CASSLWGEGPNEKLFF